This is a list of T cell receptor beta chains from one sample in a study of T-cell reconstitution after alpha-beta-depleted transplantation in children. MiXCR, run by TCRdb on the PCR reads, gives a single entry per CDR3 protein. The sample records roughly 500,000 distinct CDR3 sequences, around 17% being singletons. The sample here was PBMCs from the stem cell graft donor, taken from the stem cell graft. These receptors all stem from a human donor who donated a stem cell graft to a child with acute lymphoblastic leukemia. CDR3s include the opening cysteine and the closing phenylalanine or tryptophan. The D gene is left open where the match is weak. Clone size is not always given. Where it is, it says once, few, many or a class for expanded clones.

many	-	TRBV18	TRBJ2-3	CASGTLGTDTQYF	TGTGCCAGCGGAACGCTAGGCACAGATACGCAGTATTTT
many	-	TRBV29-1	TRBJ2-1	CSVEGSPGFFF	TGCAGCGTTGAAGGCAGTCCGGGCTTTTTCTTC
few	TRBD2	TRBV6-1	TRBJ2-5	CASSHGLAGGETQYF	TGTGCCAGCAGTCATGGACTAGCGGGAGGAGAGACCCAGTACTTC
-	-	TRBV5-1	TRBJ2-7	CASSLRGGTLYEQYF	TGCGCCAGCAGCTTGAGGGGGGGGACCCTCTACGAGCAGTACTTC
few	-	TRBV19	TRBJ1-5	CASLGHTNQPQHF	TGTGCCAGCCTAGGACACACCAATCAGCCCCAGCATTTT
few	-	TRBV5-4	TRBJ2-2	CASSLSFEDSGELFF	TGTGCCAGCAGCTTGTCGTTTGAGGACTCCGGGGAGCTGTTTTTT
few	-	TRBV5-1	TRBJ2-5	CASSLASVEETQYF	TGCGCCAGCAGCTTGGCGAGTGTAGAAGAGACCCAGTACTTC
few	TRBD2	TRBV6-1	TRBJ2-3	CASSTYGTSGRAAPDTQYF	TGTGCCAGCAGTACCTACGGGACTAGCGGGAGGGCCGCCCCAGATACGCAGTATTTT
-	-	TRBV10-2	TRBJ1-2	CASSNQAVLDGYTF	TGCGCCAGCAGCAATCAAGCGGTTCTCGATGGCTACACCTTC
few	TRBD1	TRBV29-1	TRBJ1-2	CSVGGTGLNYGYTF	TGCAGCGTTGGTGGGACAGGACTTAACTATGGCTACACCTTC
-	TRBD1	TRBV7-2	TRBJ1-4	CASSWDRGLEKLFF	TGTGCCAGCAGCTGGGACAGGGGGCTTGAAAAACTGTTTTTT
-	TRBD1	TRBV4-2	TRBJ2-7	CASSLGQGESYEQYF	TGTGCCAGCAGCCTGGGACAGGGGGAATCCTACGAGCAGTACTTC
-	-	TRBV7-8	TRBJ2-1	CASSLLPGAFSYNEQFF	TGTGCCAGCAGCTTGCTCCCCGGTGCGTTCTCCTACAATGAGCAGTTCTTC
few	TRBD2	TRBV5-1	TRBJ2-2	CASSLELAGFTGELFF	TGCGCCAGCAGCTTGGAGCTAGCGGGGTTCACCGGGGAGCTGTTTTTT
-	-	TRBV6-1	TRBJ1-5	CASRRGAGGNQPQHF	TGTGCCAGCAGGAGGGGGGCGGGAGGCAATCAGCCCCAGCATTTT
-	TRBD1	TRBV25-1	TRBJ2-5	CAVGTGAEETQYF	TGTGCCGTGGGGACAGGGGCCGAGGAGACCCAGTACTTC
few	TRBD1	TRBV7-9	TRBJ2-7	CASSPGQGLFYEQYF	TGTGCCAGCAGCCCGGGACAGGGTTTGTTCTACGAGCAGTACTTC
-	TRBD2	TRBV7-8	TRBJ2-5	CASSLRLAGGDETQYF	TGTGCCAGCAGCCTACGACTAGCGGGAGGGGATGAGACCCAGTACTTC
-	TRBD1	TRBV7-9	TRBJ2-6	CASSLTGVGSGANVLTF	TGTGCCAGCAGCTTAACAGGGGTCGGGTCTGGGGCCAACGTCCTGACTTTC
few	-	TRBV5-1	TRBJ1-2	CASSLDDPVYGYTF	TGCGCCAGCAGCTTGGATGACCCTGTCTATGGCTACACCTTC
few	-	TRBV14	TRBJ2-7	CASSRADSYEQYF	TGTGCCAGCAGCCGCGCGGACTCCTACGAGCAGTACTTC
few	-	TRBV20-1	TRBJ1-3	CSARDFQVSGNTIYF	TGCAGTGCTAGAGATTTCCAGGTCTCTGGAAACACCATATATTTT
-	-	TRBV20-1	TRBJ1-1	CSARTRDTEAFF	TGCAGTGCTAGAACCAGGGACACTGAAGCTTTCTTT
-	TRBD2	TRBV3-1	TRBJ2-2	CASSRPTSGGTGELFF	TGTGCCAGCAGCCGACCGACTAGCGGGGGGACCGGGGAGCTGTTTTTT
-	-	TRBV7-9	TRBJ2-1	CASSLVVYQTYNEQFF	TGTGCCAGCAGCTTAGTAGTTTACCAGACCTACAATGAGCAGTTCTTC
-	TRBD2	TRBV29-1	TRBJ2-1	CSVEFLAAGEQFF	TGCAGCGTTGAGTTCCTAGCGGCTGGTGAGCAGTTCTTC
many	TRBD1	TRBV5-1	TRBJ1-2	CASSLEGQGYGYTF	TGCGCCAGCAGCTTGGAGGGACAGGGTTATGGCTACACCTTC
-	TRBD2	TRBV5-1	TRBJ2-1	CASSLLREGSEQFF	TGCGCCAGCAGCTTGTTACGGGAGGGCAGTGAGCAGTTCTTC
-	-	TRBV7-6	TRBJ1-4	CASSLEPREKLFF	TGTGCCAGCAGCTTAGAGCCACGCGAAAAACTGTTTTTT
-	-	TRBV9	TRBJ2-7	CASSDEGESYEQYF	TGTGCCAGCAGCGATGAGGGGGAATCCTACGAGCAGTACTTC
few	TRBD1	TRBV29-1	TRBJ2-2	CSVGTGQGSGELFF	TGCAGCGTTGGAACCGGACAGGGCTCCGGGGAGCTGTTTTTT
-	TRBD2	TRBV20-1	TRBJ2-1	CSAQAGGSYNEQFF	TGCAGTGCCCAAGCGGGAGGGTCCTACAATGAGCAGTTCTTC
-	-	TRBV29-1	TRBJ2-1	CSAEGAVAYNEQFF	TGCAGCGCAGAGGGTGCGGTCGCCTACAATGAGCAGTTCTTC
-	-	TRBV9	TRBJ1-1	CASSVGDGEAFF	TGTGCCAGCAGCGTAGGGGACGGTGAAGCTTTCTTT
few	-	TRBV20-1	TRBJ1-1	CSARDTADAEAFF	TGCAGTGCTAGAGATACTGCAGACGCTGAAGCTTTCTTT
few	TRBD2	TRBV14	TRBJ2-2	CASSLTSGIRGELFF	TGTGCCAGCAGCCTTACTAGCGGGATACGAGGGGAGCTGTTTTTT
once	-	TRBV7-9	TRBJ2-3	CASSPRGGTPSTDTQYF	TGTGCCAGCAGTCCGAGGGGGGGGACCCCCTCCACAGATACGCAGTATTTT
-	TRBD2	TRBV10-3	TRBJ2-1	CAIGLTSGIPNEQFF	TGTGCCATCGGATTGACTAGCGGGATCCCCAATGAGCAGTTCTTC
-	TRBD2	TRBV20-1	TRBJ2-5	CSASMGLAGGPKTQYF	TGCAGTGCTAGCATGGGACTAGCGGGAGGGCCGAAGACCCAGTACTTC
few	-	TRBV5-4	TRBJ1-5	CASSSRQGVVLEDSNQPQHF	TGTGCCAGCAGCTCCCGGCAGGGAGTGGTATTAGAGGATAGCAATCAGCCCCAGCATTTT
-	TRBD1	TRBV27	TRBJ1-5	CASSSLQGGAYQPQHF	TGTGCCAGCAGTTCCCTTCAGGGGGGCGCGTATCAGCCCCAGCATTTT
-	-	TRBV12-3/TRBV12-4	TRBJ2-2	CASSLGPGANGELFF	TGTGCCAGCAGTCTCGGACCGGGGGCGAACGGGGAGCTGTTTTTT
few	TRBD2	TRBV20-1	TRBJ2-1	CSARDLLAGVYNEQFF	TGCAGTGCTAGAGACCTTTTAGCGGGGGTTTACAATGAGCAGTTCTTC
-	TRBD1	TRBV20-1	TRBJ2-1	CSVREGANDEQFF	TGCAGTGTCAGAGAGGGGGCGAATGATGAGCAGTTCTTC
few	TRBD2	TRBV20-1	TRBJ2-3	CSAPTSGSSDTQYF	TGCAGTGCACCAACTAGCGGGAGTTCAGATACGCAGTATTTT
few	TRBD1	TRBV12-3/TRBV12-4	TRBJ1-1	CASSPGQGPNTEAFF	TGTGCCAGCAGTCCTGGACAGGGTCCGAACACTGAAGCTTTCTTT
few	-	TRBV7-2	TRBJ2-2	CASSLESTGELFF	TGTGCCAGCAGCCTCGAAAGTACCGGGGAGCTGTTTTTT